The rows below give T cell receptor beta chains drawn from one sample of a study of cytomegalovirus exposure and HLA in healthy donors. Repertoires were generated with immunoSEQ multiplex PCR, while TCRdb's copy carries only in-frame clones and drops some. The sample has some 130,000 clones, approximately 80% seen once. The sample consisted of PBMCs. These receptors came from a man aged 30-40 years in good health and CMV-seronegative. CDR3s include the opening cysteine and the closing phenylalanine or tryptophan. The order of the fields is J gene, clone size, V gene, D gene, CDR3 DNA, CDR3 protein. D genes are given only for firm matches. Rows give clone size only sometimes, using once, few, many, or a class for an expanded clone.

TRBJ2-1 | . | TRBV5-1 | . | TGCGCCAGCAGCCTCCCAGGGGAAGCCTACAATGAGCAGTTCTTC | CASSLPGEAYNEQFF
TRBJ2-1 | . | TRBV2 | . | TGTGCCAGCACCCAAGGGGAACTTTACAATGAGCAGTTCTTC | CASTQGELYNEQFF
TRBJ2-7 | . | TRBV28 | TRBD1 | TGTGCCAGCAGTTCGTCGCAGGGGGAAGCGCAGTACTTC | CASSSSQGEAQYF
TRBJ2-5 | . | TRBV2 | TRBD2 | TGTGCCAGCAGAGGGGGGGTAGGGGCTGTAGCGGGAGAAGAGACCCAGTACTTC | CASRGGVGAVAGEETQYF
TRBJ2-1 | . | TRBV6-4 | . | TGTGCCAGCAGCGGACTAGGGGGACATGAGCAGTTCTTC | CASSGLGGHEQFF
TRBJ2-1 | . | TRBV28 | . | TGTGCCAGCAGTTTATCCCCGGGGTACAATGAGCAGTTCTTC | CASSLSPGYNEQFF
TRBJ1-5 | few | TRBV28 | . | TGTGCCAGCAATATCCAGCCCCAGCATTTT | CASNIQPQHF
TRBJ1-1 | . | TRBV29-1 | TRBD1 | TGCAGCGTTGACTCCGGGGACAGGCCGGCTTTCTTT | CSVDSGDRPAFF
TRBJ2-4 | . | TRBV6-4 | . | TGTGCCAGCAGCGCGGGGTCAAGAGACATTCAGTACTTC | CASSAGSRDIQYF
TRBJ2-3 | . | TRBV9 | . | TGTGCCAGCAGCGTAGGGGCAGCGGCACTTAGCACAGATACGCAGTATTTT | CASSVGAAALSTDTQYF
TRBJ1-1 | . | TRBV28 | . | TGTGCCAGCAGACAGATGAACACTGAAGCCTTCTTT | CASRQMNTEAFF
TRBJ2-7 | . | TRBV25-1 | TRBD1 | TGTGCCAGCAGGGGGGGGACAGGGGTCGACGAGCAGTACTTC | CASRGGTGVDEQYF
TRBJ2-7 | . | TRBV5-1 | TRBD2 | TGCGCCAGCAGCTTCGGACCTCTAACGACTAGCTACTACGAGCAGTACTTC | CASSFGPLTTSYYEQYF
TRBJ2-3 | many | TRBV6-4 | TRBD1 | TGTGCCAGCAGTGACACCGGACAGGGGGGCACAGATACGCAGTATTTT | CASSDTGQGGTDTQYF
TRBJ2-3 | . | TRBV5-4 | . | TGTGCCAGCAGCTTGGCAGGGTCCGATACGCAGTATTTT | CASSLAGSDTQYF
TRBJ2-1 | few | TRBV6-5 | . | TGTGCCAGCAGTCCCGGCCCTAGCTCCTACAATGAGCAGTTCTTC | CASSPGPSSYNEQFF
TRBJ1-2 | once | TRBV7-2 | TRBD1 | TGTGCCAGCAGCTCGCTGCTGGGACAGGGCGTTAACTATGGCTACACCTTC | CASSSLLGQGVNYGYTF
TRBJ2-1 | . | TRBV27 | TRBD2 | TGTGCCAGCAGTTTAGGTGTAGCGGGAGTATACAATGAGCAGTTCTTC | CASSLGVAGVYNEQFF
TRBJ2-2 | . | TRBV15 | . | TGTGCCACCGGCCCTCTTGATTATGGCACCGGGGAGCTGTTTTTT | CATGPLDYGTGELFF
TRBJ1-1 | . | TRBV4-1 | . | TGCGCCAGCAGCCAAGCTGTTTCCGGGACACGGTCTGAAGCTTTCTTT | CASSQAVSGTRSEAFF
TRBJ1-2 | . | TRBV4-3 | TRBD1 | TGCGCCAGCAGCCGCGGCTCTGACAGGGACAGGGGCTATGGCTACACCTTC | CASSRGSDRDRGYGYTF
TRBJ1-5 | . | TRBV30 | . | TGTGCCTGGAGTGTTGGCAGCAATCAGCCCCAGCATTTT | CAWSVGSNQPQHF
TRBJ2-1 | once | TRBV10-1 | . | TGCGCCAGCAGTGAGAGGGCTAGTGAGGGTAATGAGCAGTTCTTC | CASSERASEGNEQFF
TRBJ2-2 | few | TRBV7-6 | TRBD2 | TGTGCCAGCAGCTTAGCATCCGGGACTAGAAACACCGGGGAGCTGTTTTTT | CASSLASGTRNTGELFF
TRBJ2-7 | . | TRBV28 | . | TGTGCCAGCATTTCGGGATACAGCGCGGGATCCCTATACGAGCAGTACTTC | CASISGYSAGSLYEQYF